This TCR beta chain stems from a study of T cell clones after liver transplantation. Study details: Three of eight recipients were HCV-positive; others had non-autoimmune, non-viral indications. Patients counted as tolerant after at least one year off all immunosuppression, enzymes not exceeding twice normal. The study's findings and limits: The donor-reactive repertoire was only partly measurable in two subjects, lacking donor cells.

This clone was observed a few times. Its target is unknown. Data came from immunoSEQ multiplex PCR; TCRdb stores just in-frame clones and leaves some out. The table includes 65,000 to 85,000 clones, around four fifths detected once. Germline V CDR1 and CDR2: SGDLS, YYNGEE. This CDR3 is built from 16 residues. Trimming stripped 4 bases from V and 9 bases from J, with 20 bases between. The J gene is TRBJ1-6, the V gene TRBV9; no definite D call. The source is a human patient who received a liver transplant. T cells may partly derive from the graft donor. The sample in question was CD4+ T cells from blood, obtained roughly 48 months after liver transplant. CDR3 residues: CASSQLDTPDVSPLHF. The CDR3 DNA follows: TGTGCCAGCAGCCAACTCGACACTCCTGACGTTTCACCCCTCCACTTT.